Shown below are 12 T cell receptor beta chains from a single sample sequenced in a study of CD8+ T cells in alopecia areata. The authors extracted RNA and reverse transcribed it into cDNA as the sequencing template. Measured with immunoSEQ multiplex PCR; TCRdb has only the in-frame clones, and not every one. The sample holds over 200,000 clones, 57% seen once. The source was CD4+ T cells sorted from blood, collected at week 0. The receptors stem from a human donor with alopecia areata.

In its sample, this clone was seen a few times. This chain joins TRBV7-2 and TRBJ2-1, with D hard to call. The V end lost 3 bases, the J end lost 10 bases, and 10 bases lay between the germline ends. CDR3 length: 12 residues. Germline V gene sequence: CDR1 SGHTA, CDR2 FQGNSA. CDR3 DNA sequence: TGTGCCAGCAGCTTTATGGGGAAAGAGCAGTTCTTC. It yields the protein CASSFMGKEQFF.

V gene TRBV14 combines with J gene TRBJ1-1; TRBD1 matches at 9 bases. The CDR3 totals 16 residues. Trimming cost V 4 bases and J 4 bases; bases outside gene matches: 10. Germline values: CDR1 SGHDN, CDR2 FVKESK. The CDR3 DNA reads TGTGCCAGCAGCCTTCATAACAGGGGGCGGATCACTGAAGCTTTCTTT. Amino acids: CASSLHNRGRITEAFF.

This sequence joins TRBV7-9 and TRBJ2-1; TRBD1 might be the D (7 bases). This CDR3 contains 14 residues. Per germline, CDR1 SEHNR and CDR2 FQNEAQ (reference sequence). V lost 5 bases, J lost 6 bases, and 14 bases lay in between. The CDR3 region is CASSGGGRFNEQFF. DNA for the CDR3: TGTGCCAGCAGCGGAGGGGGCAGATTCAATGAGCAGTTCTTC.

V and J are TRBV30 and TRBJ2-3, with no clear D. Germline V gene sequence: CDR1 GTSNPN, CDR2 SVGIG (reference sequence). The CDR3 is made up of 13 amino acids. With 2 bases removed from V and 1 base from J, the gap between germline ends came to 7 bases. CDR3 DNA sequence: TGTGCCTGGAGTTTCCGAGGCACAGATACGCAGTATTTT. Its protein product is CAWSFRGTDTQYF.

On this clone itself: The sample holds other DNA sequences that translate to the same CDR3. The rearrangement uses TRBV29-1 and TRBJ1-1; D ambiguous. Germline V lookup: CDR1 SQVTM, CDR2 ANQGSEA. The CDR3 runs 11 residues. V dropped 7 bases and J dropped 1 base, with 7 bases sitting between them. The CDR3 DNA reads TGCAGCGCCAGCCAGAACACTGAAGCTTTCTTT. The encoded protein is CSASQNTEAFF.

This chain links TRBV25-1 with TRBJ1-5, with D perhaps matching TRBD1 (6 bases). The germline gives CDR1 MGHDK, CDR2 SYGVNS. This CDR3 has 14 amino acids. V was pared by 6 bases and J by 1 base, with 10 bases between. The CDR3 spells CASSRDTSNQPQHF. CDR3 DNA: TGTGCCAGCAGCCGGGACACGAGCAATCAGCCCCAGCATTTT.

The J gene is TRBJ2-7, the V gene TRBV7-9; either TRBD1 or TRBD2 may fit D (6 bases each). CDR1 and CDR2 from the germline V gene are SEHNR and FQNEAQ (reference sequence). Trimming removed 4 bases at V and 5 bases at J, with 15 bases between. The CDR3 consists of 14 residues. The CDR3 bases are TGTGCCAGCAGCTCTCCGGGGGCGTACCACGAGCAGTACTTC. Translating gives CASSSPGAYHEQYF.

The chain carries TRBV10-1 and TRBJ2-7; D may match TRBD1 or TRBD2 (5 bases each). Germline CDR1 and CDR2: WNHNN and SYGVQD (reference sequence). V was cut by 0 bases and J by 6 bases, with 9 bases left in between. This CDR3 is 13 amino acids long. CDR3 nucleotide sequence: TGCGCCAGCAGTGAGTCATCGAGGGGCGAGCAGTACTTC. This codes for CASSESSRGEQYF.

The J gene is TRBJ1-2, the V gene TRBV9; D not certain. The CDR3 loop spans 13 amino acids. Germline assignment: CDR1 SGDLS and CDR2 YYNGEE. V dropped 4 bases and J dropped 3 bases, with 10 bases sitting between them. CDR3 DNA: TGTGCCAGCAGCTCTGGCAGCGACTATGGCTACACCTTC. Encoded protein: CASSSGSDYGYTF.

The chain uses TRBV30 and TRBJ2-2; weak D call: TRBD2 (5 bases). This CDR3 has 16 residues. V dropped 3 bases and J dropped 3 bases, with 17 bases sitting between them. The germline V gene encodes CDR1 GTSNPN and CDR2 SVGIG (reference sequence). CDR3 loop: CAWRRFGVRDTGELFF. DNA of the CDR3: TGTGCCTGGAGGAGGTTCGGGGTTAGGGACACCGGGGAGCTGTTTTTT.

CDR3 in amino acids: CATSEHLGKQFF. In nucleotides, the CDR3 is TGTGCCACCAGCGAGCACCTCGGGAAGCAGTTCTTC. The chain recombines TRBV15 with TRBJ2-1, with D tentatively TRBD2 (5 bases). This CDR3 comprises 12 residues. Germline V gene lookup returns CDR1 LNHNV and CDR2 YYDKDF (reference sequence). Trimming removed 5 bases at V and 11 bases at J, with 13 bases between.

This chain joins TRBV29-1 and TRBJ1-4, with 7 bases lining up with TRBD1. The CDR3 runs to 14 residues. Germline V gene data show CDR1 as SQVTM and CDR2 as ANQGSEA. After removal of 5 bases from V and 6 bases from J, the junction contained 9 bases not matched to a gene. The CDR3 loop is CSVSPGTADEKLFF. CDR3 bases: TGCAGCGTTTCCCCCGGGACAGCGGATGAAAAACTGTTTTTT.